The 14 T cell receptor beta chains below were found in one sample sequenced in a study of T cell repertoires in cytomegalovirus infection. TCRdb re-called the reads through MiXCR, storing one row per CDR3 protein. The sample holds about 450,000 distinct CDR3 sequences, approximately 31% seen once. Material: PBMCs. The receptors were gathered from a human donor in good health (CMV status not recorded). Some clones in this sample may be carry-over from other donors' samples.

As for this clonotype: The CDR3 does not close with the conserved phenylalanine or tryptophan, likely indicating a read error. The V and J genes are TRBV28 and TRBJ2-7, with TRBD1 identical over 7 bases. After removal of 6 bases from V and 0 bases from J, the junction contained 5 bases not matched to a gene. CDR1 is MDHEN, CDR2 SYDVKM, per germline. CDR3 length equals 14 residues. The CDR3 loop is CASRETGNSYEQYY. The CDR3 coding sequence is TGTGCCAGCAGGGAGACAGGGAACTCCTACGAGCAGTACTAC.

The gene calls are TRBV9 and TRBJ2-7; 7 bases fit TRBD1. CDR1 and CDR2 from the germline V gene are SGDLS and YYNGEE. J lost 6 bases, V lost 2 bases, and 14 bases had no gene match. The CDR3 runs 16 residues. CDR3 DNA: TGTGCCAGCAGCGTTAGAGGAGACAGGGTCACTGGCGAGCAGTACTTC. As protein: CASSVRGDRVTGEQYF.

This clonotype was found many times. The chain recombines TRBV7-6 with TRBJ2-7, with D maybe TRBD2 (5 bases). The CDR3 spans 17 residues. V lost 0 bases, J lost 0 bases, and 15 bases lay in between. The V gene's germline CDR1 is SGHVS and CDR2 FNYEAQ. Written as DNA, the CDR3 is TGTGCCAGCAGCTTAGCAAACGGATTGACTACCTCCTACGAGCAGTACTTC. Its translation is CASSLANGLTTSYEQYF. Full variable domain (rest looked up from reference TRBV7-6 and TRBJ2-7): GAGVSQSPRYKVTKRGQDVALRCDPISGHVSLYWYRQALGQGPEFLTYFNYEAQQDKSGLPNDRFSAERPEGSISTLTIQRTEQRDSAMYRCASSLANGLTTSYEQYFGPGTRLTVT.

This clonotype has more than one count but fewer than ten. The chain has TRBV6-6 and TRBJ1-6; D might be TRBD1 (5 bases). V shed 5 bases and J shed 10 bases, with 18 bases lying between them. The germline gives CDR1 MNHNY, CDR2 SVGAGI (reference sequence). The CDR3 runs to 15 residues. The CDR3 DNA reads TGTGCCAGCAGTAACCCACAGCGGGGGTGGTCACCCCTCCACTTT. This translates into CASSNPQRGWSPLHF.

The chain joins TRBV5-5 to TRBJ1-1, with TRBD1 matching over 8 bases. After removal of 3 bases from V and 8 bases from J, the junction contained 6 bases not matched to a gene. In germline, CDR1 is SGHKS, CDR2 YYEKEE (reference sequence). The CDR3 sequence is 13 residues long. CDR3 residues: CASSSGTGLEAFF. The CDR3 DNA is TGTGCCAGCAGCTCCGGGACAGGACTCGAAGCTTTCTTT.

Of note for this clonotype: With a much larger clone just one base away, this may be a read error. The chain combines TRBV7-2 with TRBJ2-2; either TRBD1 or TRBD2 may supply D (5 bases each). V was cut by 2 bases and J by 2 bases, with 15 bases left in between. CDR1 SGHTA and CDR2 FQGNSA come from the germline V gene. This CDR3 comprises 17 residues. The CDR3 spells CASSLFFGAPNTGELFF. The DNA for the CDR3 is TGTGCCAGCAGCTTATTTTTCGGGGCCCCAAACACCGGGGAGCTGTTTTTT.

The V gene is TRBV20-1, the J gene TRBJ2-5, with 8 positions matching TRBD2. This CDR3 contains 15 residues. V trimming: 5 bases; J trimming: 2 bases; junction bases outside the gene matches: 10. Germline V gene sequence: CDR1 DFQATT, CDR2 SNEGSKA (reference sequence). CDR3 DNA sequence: TGCAGTGCTCCCCCACGGTTAGCGGGACAAGAGACCCAGTACTTC. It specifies CSAPPRLAGQETQYF.

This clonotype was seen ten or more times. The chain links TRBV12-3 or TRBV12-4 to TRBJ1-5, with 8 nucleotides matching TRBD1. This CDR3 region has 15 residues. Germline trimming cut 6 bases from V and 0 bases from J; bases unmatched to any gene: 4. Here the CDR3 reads CASSPGQGSNQPQHF. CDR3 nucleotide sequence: TGTGCCAGCAGCCCTGGACAGGGTAGCAATCAGCCCCAGCATTTT.

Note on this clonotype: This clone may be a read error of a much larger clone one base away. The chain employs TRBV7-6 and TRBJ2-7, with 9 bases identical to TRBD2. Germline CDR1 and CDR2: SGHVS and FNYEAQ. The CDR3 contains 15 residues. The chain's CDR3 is CSSSLSGGRDYEQYF. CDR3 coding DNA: TGTTCCAGCAGCCTCAGCGGGGGGCGCGACTACGAGCAGTACTTC.

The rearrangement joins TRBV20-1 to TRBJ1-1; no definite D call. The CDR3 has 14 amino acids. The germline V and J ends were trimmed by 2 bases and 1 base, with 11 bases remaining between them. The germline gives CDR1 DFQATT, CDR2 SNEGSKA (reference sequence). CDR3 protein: CSARSLSWNTEAFF. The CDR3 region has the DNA TGCAGTGCTAGATCGTTATCGTGGAACACTGAAGCTTTCTTT.

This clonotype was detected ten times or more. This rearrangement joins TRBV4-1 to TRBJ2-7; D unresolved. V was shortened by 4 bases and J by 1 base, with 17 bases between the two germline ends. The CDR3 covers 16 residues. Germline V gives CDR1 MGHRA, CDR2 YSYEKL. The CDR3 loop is CASSPLVDSTSYEQYF. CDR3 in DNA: TGCGCCAGCAGCCCATTGGTAGATAGTACTTCCTACGAGCAGTACTTC.

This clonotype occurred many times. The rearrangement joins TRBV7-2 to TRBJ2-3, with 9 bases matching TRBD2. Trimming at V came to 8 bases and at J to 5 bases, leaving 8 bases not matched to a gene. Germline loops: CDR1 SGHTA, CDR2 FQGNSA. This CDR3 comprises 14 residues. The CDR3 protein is CASAAGLAIDTQYF. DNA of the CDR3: TGTGCCAGCGCCGCGGGACTAGCAATAGATACGCAGTATTTT. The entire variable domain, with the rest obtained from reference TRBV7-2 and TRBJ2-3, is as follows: GAGVSQSPSNKVTEKGKDVELRCDPISGHTALYWYRQSLGQGLEFLIYFQGNSAPDKSGLPSDRFSAERTGGSVSTLTIQRTQQEDSAVYLCASAAGLAIDTQYFGPGTRLTVL.

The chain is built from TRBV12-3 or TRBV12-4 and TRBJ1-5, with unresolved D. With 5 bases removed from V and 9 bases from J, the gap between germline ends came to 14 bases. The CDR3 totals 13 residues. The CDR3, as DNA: TGTGCCAGCAGTCAATCCCCCACGGGGCCCCAGCATTTT. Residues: CASSQSPTGPQHF.

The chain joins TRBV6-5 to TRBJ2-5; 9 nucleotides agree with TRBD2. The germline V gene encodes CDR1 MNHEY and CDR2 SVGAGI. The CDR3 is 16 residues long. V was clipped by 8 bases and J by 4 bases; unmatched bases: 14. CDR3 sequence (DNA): TGTGCCAGCGGGCCTCGCGAGCGGGGGGTAGGAGAGACCCAGTACTTC. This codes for CASGPRERGVGETQYF.